Described below is a single T cell receptor beta chain sequence and its context. Its target is not known. Per the germline V gene, CDR1 is MNHEY and CDR2 is SMNVEV (reference sequence). Trimming pared 0 bases from V and 3 bases from J, leaving 9 bases between. The CDR3 is 14 amino acids. Primers: 60 Vbeta forward and 13 Jbeta reverse. The method was immunoSEQ multiplex PCR; TCRdb's version includes in-frame clones alone and lacks a portion of them. The sample includes about 130,000 clones, 80% of them seen just once. The sample originates from a study of cytomegalovirus exposure and HLA in healthy donors. Study results and limitations: The authors listed around 150 TCR beta chains as cytomegalovirus-associated. What a later analysis reportedly showed was that an Asian-associated ancestry cluster had fewer N-insertions than the approximately 700-donor mean. As was reported, the classifier diagnosed cytomegalovirus status with high specificity and sensitivity. It was only CMV serostatus that was available as immune exposure information.

The sample comprised PBMCs. This TCR was sampled from a man in his forties or fifties in good health and CMV-seronegative. The chain carries TRBV27 and TRBJ2-7, with D possibly being TRBD2 (5 bases). CDR3 residues: CASSLSRTFYEQYF. The CDR3, as DNA: TGTGCCAGCAGTTTATCCCGGACTTTCTACGAGCAGTACTTC.